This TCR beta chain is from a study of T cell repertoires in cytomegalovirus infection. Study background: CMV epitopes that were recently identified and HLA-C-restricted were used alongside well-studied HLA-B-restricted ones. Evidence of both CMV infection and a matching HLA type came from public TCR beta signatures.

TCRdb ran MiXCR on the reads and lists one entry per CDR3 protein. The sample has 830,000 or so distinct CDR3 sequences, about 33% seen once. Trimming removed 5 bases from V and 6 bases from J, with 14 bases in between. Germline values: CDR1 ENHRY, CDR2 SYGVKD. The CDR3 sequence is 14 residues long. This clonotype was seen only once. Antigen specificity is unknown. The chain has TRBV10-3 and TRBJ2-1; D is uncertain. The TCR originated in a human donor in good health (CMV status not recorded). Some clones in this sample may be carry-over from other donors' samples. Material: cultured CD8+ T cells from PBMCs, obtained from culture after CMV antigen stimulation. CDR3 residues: CAISSEWVANEQFF. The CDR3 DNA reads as TGTGCCATCAGTTCCGAATGGGTAGCCAATGAGCAGTTCTTC.